The clone carrying this T cell receptor (beta chain) occurred once. Original methodology: Estimates of nucleated cell counts were drawn from the amplification of reference gene primers. TCRdb's table, derived via immunoSEQ multiplex PCR, lists solely in-frame clones and lacks some. The DNA was the basis for D and trimming; V, J and clone size are from that table. The repertoire holds approximately 81,000 clones, over 75% seen once, with roughly 12% in the top ten. These data come from a study of blood T cell repertoires in COVID-19. Study as a whole: Samples came from the United States, Italy and Spain, spanning acute and convalescent COVID-19. The analysed material was cDNA or gDNA that came from T cells, B-cell-depleted T cells, or PBMCs.

V shed 0 bases and J shed 9 bases, with 12 bases lying between them. There are 15 residues in the CDR3. The germline V gene encodes CDR1 LGHDT and CDR2 YNNKEL (reference sequence). The sequence was obtained from a man between 65 and 79 years old with active or convalescent COVID-19. Sequencing was performed on peripheral blood. V and J are TRBV3-1 (or the pseudogene TRBV3-2) and TRBJ2-6, with D possibly TRBD1 on 5 matching bases. DNA of the CDR3: TGTGCCAGCAGCCAAGATCGTAGGGGTGGCAACGTCCTGACTTTC. It specifies CASSQDRRGGNVLTF.